The next 29 T cell receptor beta chains were all read from a single sample in a study of blood T cell repertoires in COVID-19. Sequenced by immunoSEQ multiplex PCR; TCRdb stores in-frame clones only, minus some. Here the sample spans around 110,000 clones, approximately 84% being singletons. The sequenced sample was peripheral blood. The receptors derive from a man aged 65 to 79 with active or convalescent COVID-19.

This clone was recorded a few times. The rearrangement joins TRBV7-9 to TRBJ1-1, with TRBD1 identical over 7 bases. From germline, CDR1 is SEHNR and CDR2 FQNEAQ (reference sequence). V gave up 6 bases and J gave up 1 base; unmatched junction bases: 8. The CDR3 extends over 15 amino acids. CDR3 nucleotides: TGTGCCAGCAGACCTACGACAGGGACGAACACTGAAGCTTTCTTT. It is translated as CASRPTTGTNTEAFF.

This chain uses TRBV30 with TRBJ2-5; perhaps TRBD2 as D (6 bases). The CDR3 is 14 amino acids. V was trimmed by 7 bases and J by 4 bases, leaving 19 bases between them. Germline V gene data show CDR1 as GTSNPN and CDR2 as SVGIG (reference sequence). The CDR3 DNA reads as TGTGCCTTTATTAAGAGCGGGTGGAGAGAGACCCAGTACTTC. It translates to CAFIKSGWRETQYF.

The V gene is TRBV11-2, the J gene TRBJ2-7; 10 bases map to TRBD1. The CDR3 has 15 amino acids. Germline V gene sequence: CDR1 SGHAT, CDR2 FQNNGV. Losses at the gene ends were 5 bases for V and 4 bases for J; bases not matched to a gene: 8. CDR3 sequence (DNA): TGTGCCAGCAGCGCTGGGACAGGGGACAAATACGAGCAGTACTTC. Translation: CASSAGTGDKYEQYF.

V and J are TRBV13 and TRBJ1-2; the match to TRBD1 covers 10 bases. With V trimmed by 5 bases and J by 7 bases, 13 bases remained unmatched. Germline V gives CDR1 PRHDT, CDR2 FYEKMQ (reference sequence). The CDR3 is 16 residues long. CDR3 in amino acids: CASSPPLSWTGGGYTF. The CDR3 nucleotides are TGTGCCAGCAGCCCACCCCTATCATGGACAGGGGGTGGCTACACCTTC.

Concerning this clone itself: The same CDR3 arises from other DNA sequences in this sample as well. The V call is TRBV7-3, the J call TRBJ2-5; possible D gene TRBD2, 5 bases. Trimming took off 1 base at V and 5 bases at J, with 11 bases between the two ends. The CDR3 sequence is 14 residues long. Looked up from germline, CDR1 is SGHTA and CDR2 is FQGTGA. The CDR3: CASSLNSAGETQYF. The CDR3 bases are TGTGCCAGCAGCTTAAACTCGGCGGGCGAGACCCAGTACTTC.

The rearrangement links TRBV7-9 to TRBJ1-3; TRBD1 is a possible D gene (5 bases). V shed 5 bases and J shed 2 bases, with 10 bases lying between them. The CDR3 covers 14 residues. Germline V gene lookup returns CDR1 SEHNR and CDR2 FQNEAQ (reference sequence). Here the CDR3 reads CASSQGRAGNTIYF. CDR3 in DNA: TGTGCCAGCAGCCAGGGTCGCGCTGGAAACACCATATATTTT.

This chain uses TRBV4-2 with TRBJ1-6; 7 nucleotides line up with TRBD1. The ends lost 1 base at V and 4 bases at J; junction bases unmatched: 4. CDR1 and CDR2 (germline): LGHNA, YNFKEQ. The CDR3 covers 16 residues. DNA of the CDR3: TGTGCCAGCAGCCAAGGACAGGGCTATTATAATTCACCCCTCCACTTT. The encoded protein is CASSQGQGYYNSPLHF.

This chain's CDR3 is CASSLASGEQYF. In DNA form, the CDR3 reads TGTGCCAGCAGCTTAGCGAGTGGCGAGCAGTACTTC. The chain joins TRBV7-6 to TRBJ2-7; D gene uncertain. This CDR3 is built from 12 residues. Germline assignment: CDR1 SGHVS and CDR2 FNYEAQ. V was trimmed by 0 bases and J by 6 bases, leaving 6 bases between them.

This clone occurred a few times. This chain joins TRBV11-2 and TRBJ2-1; 7 positions match TRBD1. The germline V gene has CDR1 SGHAT and CDR2 FQNNGV. V lost 5 bases to trimming and J lost 2 bases; unmatched junction nucleotides: 6. The CDR3 spans 15 residues. The CDR3 spells CASSRGDSTYNEQFF. CDR3 sequence (DNA): TGTGCCAGCAGCCGAGGGGACAGTACCTACAATGAGCAGTTCTTC.

V is TRBV28 and J is TRBJ2-3; D is possibly TRBD2 (6 bases). The CDR3 contains 18 residues. Per the germline V gene, CDR1 is MDHEN and CDR2 is SYDVKM. Trimming cost V 5 bases and J 4 bases, with 25 bases left between them. CDR3 DNA: TGTGCCAGCAGTCCCCAATACGGGAGAGTAGTAAGCGCAGATACGCAGTATTTT. It yields the protein CASSPQYGRVVSADTQYF. Full variable domain (rest looked up from reference TRBV28 and TRBJ2-3): DVKVTQSSRYLVKRTGEKVFLECVQDMDHENMFWYRQDPGLGLRLIYFSYDVKMKEKGDIPEGYSVSREKKERFSLILESASTNQTSMYLCASSPQYGRVVSADTQYFGPGTRLTVL.

The chain carries TRBV28 and TRBJ2-1, with 12 bases identical to TRBD2. Germline loops: CDR1 MDHEN, CDR2 SYDVKM. The CDR3 is 16 residues long. Trimming at V came to 6 bases and at J to 6 bases, leaving 9 bases not matched to a gene. The DNA of the CDR3 is TGTGCCAGCAGATCCCCTAGCGGGAGGGCCTCCAATGAGCAGTTCTTC. Amino acids: CASRSPSGRASNEQFF.

The chain has TRBV11-3 and TRBJ2-1; D is possibly TRBD1 (5 bases). CDR3 size: 14 residues. Looked up from germline, CDR1 is SGHNT and CDR2 is YENEEA. V lost 5 bases and J lost 7, with 15 bases in between. This CDR3 reads CASSLGQGRNEQFF. For the CDR3, the DNA is TGTGCCAGCAGCCTGGGGCAGGGTAGGAATGAGCAGTTCTTC.

The chain carries TRBV5-1 and TRBJ2-1, with 8 bases identical to TRBD2. Trimming removed 3 bases from V and 5 bases from J; junction bases left unmatched: 10. CDR1 SGHRS and CDR2 YFSETQ come from the germline V gene. The CDR3 runs 16 residues. The DNA of the CDR3 is TGCGCCAGCAGCTCCCCCGGTACTAGCGGACACAATGAGCAGTTCTTC. Translation: CASSSPGTSGHNEQFF.

This clone was observed once. The V call is TRBV7-2, the J call TRBJ2-5, with D possibly being TRBD2 (7 bases). CDR3 length equals 15 residues. V lost 1 base and J lost 2, with 11 bases in between. Looked up from germline, CDR1 is SGHTA and CDR2 is FQGNSA. This CDR3 is CASSLVGGAQETQYF. CDR3 nucleotide sequence: TGTGCCAGCAGCTTAGTGGGGGGGGCTCAAGAGACCCAGTACTTC. The full variable domain, completed using reference TRBV7-2 and TRBJ2-5, is GAGVSQSPSNKVTEKGKDVELRCDPISGHTALYWYRQSLGQGLEFLIYFQGNSAPDKSGLPSDRFSAERTGGSVSTLTIQRTQQEDSAVYLCASSLVGGAQETQYFGPGTRLLVL.

V is TRBV7-2 and J is TRBJ1-1; 7 positions agree with TRBD1. V lost 4 bases, J lost 5 bases, and 7 bases stayed unmatched. Germline assignment: CDR1 SGHTA and CDR2 FQGNSA. The CDR3 has 14 amino acids. The CDR3: CASSYRTGWTEAFF. CDR3 nucleotide sequence: TGTGCCAGCAGCTACCGGACAGGATGGACTGAAGCTTTCTTT.

The chain joins TRBV7-2 to TRBJ1-5, with TRBD1 identical over 9 bases. CDR3 length equals 14 residues. Germline CDR1 is SGHTA and CDR2 is FQGNSA. Unmatched junction bases numbered 1, after V lost 1 base and J lost 6 bases. The CDR3 nucleotides are TGTGCCAGCAGCTTAGTGACAGGGGGTCAGCCCCAGCATTTT. Protein: CASSLVTGGQPQHF.

The chain couples TRBV27 to TRBJ1-5, with D possibly matching TRBD1 (5 bases). Between the trimmed V and J ends, which lost 5 bases and 5 bases, there was a span of 13 bases. This CDR3 is built from 14 residues. The germline gives CDR1 MNHEY, CDR2 SMNVEV (reference sequence). The CDR3 DNA reads as TGTGCCAGCAGTGCCCTCAGGGCGGATCAGCCCCAGCATTTT. Its translation is CASSALRADQPQHF.

The CDR3 reads CASSPLRGENEKLFF. The CDR3 nucleotides read TGTGCCAGCTCACCACTAAGGGGTGAAAATGAAAAACTGTTTTTT. The genes are TRBV18 and TRBJ1-4; D may be TRBD1 (5 bases). CDR1 and CDR2 (germline): KGHSH, LQKENI. This CDR3 has 15 amino acids. V gave up 1 base and J gave up 5 bases, with 11 bases separating them.

J is TRBJ2-7 and V is TRBV28, with TRBD1 identical over 7 bases. Trimming removed 10 bases from V and 2 bases from J; junction bases left unmatched: 8. CDR1 is MDHEN, CDR2 SYDVKM, per germline. This CDR3 comprises 13 residues. The CDR3 spells CATEQGTPYEQYF. CDR3 DNA sequence: TGTGCCACCGAACAGGGGACCCCCTACGAGCAGTACTTC.

The chain is built from TRBV5-6 and TRBJ2-7; 7 bases agree with TRBD1. Germline CDR1 reads SGHDT; CDR2 reads YYEEEE. V lost 2 bases and J lost 3; bases outside the gene matches: 8. This CDR3 has 15 amino acids. As DNA, the CDR3 is TGTGCCAGCAGCTTAACAGGGGTCTGGGGCTACGAGCAGTACTTC. Protein product: CASSLTGVWGYEQYF. Drawing the rest from reference TRBV5-6 and TRBJ2-7, the complete variable domain is DAGVTQSPTHLIKTRGQQVTLRCSPKSGHDTVSWYQQALGQGPQFIFQYYEEEERQRGNFPDRFSGHQFPNYSSELNVNALLLGDSALYLCASSLTGVWGYEQYFGPGTRLTVT.

The gene calls are TRBV6-6 and TRBJ2-5; 7 bases are a match to TRBD2. Germline-derived CDR1 and CDR2 are MNHNY and SVGAGI (reference sequence). The CDR3 is 14 residues long. The junction had 8 bases not matched to a gene; V was cut back by 6 bases and J by 4 bases. CDR3 sequence reads: CASSHGTIAETQYF. DNA of the CDR3: TGTGCCAGCAGCCATGGGACTATTGCAGAGACCCAGTACTTC.

This chain links TRBV7-2 with TRBJ1-1; D might be TRBD1 (5 bases). The V gene's germline CDR1 is SGHTA and CDR2 FQGNSA. The CDR3 sequence is 17 residues long. The germline V and J ends were trimmed by 6 bases and 4 bases, with 24 bases remaining between them. The CDR3 nucleotides are TGTGCCAGCAGACCGGGCGGTGGGCAGGGTCCTTTCACTGAAGCTTTCTTT. This encodes CASRPGGGQGPFTEAFF.

This chain links TRBV7-6 with TRBJ1-2, with 8 bases aligning to TRBD1. V gave up 5 bases and J gave up 4 bases; unmatched junction bases: 9. The germline V gene encodes CDR1 SGHVS and CDR2 FNYEAQ. The CDR3 has 15 amino acids. CDR3 sequence: CASSGSTGEAYGYTF. The CDR3 DNA reads as TGTGCCAGCAGCGGATCGACAGGGGAGGCCTATGGCTACACCTTC. Full variable domain (missing parts from reference TRBV7-6 and TRBJ1-2): GAGVSQSPRYKVTKRGQDVALRCDPISGHVSLYWYRQALGQGPEFLTYFNYEAQQDKSGLPNDRFSAERPEGSISTLTIQRTEQRDSAMYRCASSGSTGEAYGYTFGSGTRLTVV.

The chain carries TRBV19 and TRBJ1-2; 9 nucleotides line up with TRBD1. J lost 3 bases, V lost 6 bases, and 5 bases had no gene match. The CDR3 covers 14 residues. The germline gives CDR1 LNHDA, CDR2 SQIVND (reference sequence). The CDR3 region has the DNA TGTGCCAGTAGCCACAGGGGGCGGGACTATGGCTACACCTTC. Translating gives CASSHRGRDYGYTF.

In DNA, the CDR3 is TGTGCCAGCAGCCCAGGGGGCCAGGGTGGCTACACCTTC. Translating it yields CASSPGGQGGYTF. The chain joins TRBV9 to TRBJ1-2, with 8 positions matching TRBD1. From germline, CDR1 is SGDLS and CDR2 YYNGEE. Trimming cost V 4 bases and J 7 bases; bases outside gene matches: 6. This CDR3 contains 13 residues.

The rearrangement links TRBV5-5 to TRBJ2-1; 7 bases match TRBD1. The V gene end was trimmed by 0 bases and the J gene end by 6 bases; junction bases not matched to a gene: 6. Germline CDR1 and CDR2: SGHKS and YYEKEE (reference sequence). The CDR3 has 15 residues. The CDR3 here is CASSLDRGFFNEQFF. The CDR3, as DNA: TGTGCCAGCAGCTTGGACAGGGGATTTTTCAATGAGCAGTTCTTC.

This chain links TRBV4-2 with TRBJ1-1; no clear D gene. The CDR3 is 14 amino acids. V lost 4 bases and J lost 4, with 13 bases in between. CDR1 is LGHNA and CDR2 is YNFKEQ in the germline V gene. In DNA, the CDR3 is TGTGCCAGCAGCCGCGGGCCAGTAGGCACTGAAGCTTTCTTT. Encoded protein: CASSRGPVGTEAFF.

The chain recombines TRBV18 with TRBJ1-5, with no clear D. V lost 2 bases and J lost 6, with 11 bases in between. Germline CDR1 KGHSH, CDR2 LQKENI. This CDR3 is built from 14 residues. DNA of the CDR3: TGTGCCAGCTCACCAAAGAGGGAATTTCAGCCCCAGCATTTT. Residues: CASSPKREFQPQHF.

The J gene is TRBJ1-5, the V gene TRBV19; TRBD1 matches at 10 bases. Trimming removed 4 bases from V and 6 bases from J; junction bases left unmatched: 9. In germline, CDR1 is LNHDA, CDR2 SQIVND (reference sequence). The CDR3 runs 16 residues. CDR3 residues: CASSRRDRGFGQPQHF. The CDR3 DNA reads TGTGCCAGTAGTAGGAGGGACAGGGGTTTTGGTCAGCCCCAGCATTTT.